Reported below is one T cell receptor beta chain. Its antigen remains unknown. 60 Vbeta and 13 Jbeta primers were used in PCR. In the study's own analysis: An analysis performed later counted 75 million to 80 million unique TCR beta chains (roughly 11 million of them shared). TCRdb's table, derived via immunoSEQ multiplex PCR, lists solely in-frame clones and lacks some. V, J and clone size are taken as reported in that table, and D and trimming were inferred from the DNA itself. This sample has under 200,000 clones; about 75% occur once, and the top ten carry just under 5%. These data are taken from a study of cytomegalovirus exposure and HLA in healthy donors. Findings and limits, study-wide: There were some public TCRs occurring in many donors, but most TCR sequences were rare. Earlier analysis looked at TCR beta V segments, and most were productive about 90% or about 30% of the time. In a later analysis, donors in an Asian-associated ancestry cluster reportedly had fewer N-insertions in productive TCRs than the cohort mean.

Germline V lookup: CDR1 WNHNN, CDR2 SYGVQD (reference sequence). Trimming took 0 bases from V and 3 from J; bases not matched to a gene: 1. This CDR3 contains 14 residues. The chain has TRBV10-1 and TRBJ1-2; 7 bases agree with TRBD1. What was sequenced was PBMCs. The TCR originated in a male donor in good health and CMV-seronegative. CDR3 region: CASSESQGHYGYTF. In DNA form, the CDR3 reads TGCGCCAGCAGTGAGTCACAGGGGCACTATGGCTACACCTTC.